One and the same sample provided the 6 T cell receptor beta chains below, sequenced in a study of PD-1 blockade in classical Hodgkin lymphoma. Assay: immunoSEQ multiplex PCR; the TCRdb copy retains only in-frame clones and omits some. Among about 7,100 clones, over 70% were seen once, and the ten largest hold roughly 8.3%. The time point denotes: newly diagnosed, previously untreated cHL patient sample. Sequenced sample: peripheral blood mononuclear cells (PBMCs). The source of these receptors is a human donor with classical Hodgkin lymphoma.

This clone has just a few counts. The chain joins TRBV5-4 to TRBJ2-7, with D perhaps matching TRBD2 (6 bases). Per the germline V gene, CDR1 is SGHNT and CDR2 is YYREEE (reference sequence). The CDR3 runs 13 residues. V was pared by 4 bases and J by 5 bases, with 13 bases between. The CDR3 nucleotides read TGTGCCAGCAGCCGGGGCGGGGAGGACGAGCAGTACTTC. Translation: CASSRGGEDEQYF.

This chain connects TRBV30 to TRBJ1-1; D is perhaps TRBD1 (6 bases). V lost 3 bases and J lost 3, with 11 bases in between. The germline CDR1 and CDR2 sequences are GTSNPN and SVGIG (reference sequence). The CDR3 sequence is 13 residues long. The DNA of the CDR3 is TGTGCCTGGAGCTTACAGGGATACACTGAAGCTTTCTTT. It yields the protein CAWSLQGYTEAFF. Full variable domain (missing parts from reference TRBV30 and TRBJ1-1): SQTIHQWPATLVQPVGSPLSLECTVEGTSNPNLYWYRQAAGRGLQLLFYSVGIGQISSEVPQNLSASRPQDRQFILSSKKLLLSDSGFYLCAWSLQGYTEAFFGQGTRLTVV.

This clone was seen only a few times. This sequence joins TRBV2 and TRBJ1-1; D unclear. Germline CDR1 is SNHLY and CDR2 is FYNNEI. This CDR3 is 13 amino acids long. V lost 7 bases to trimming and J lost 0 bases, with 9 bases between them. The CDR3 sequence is CASITDLNTEAFF. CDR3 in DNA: TGTGCCAGCATAACGGATTTGAACACTGAAGCTTTCTTT.

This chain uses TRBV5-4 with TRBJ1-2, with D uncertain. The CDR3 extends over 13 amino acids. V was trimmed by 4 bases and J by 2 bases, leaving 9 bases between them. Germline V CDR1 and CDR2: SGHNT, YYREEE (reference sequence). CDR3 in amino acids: CASSREGNYGYTF. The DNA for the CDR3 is TGTGCCAGCAGCCGGGAGGGAAACTATGGCTACACCTTC.

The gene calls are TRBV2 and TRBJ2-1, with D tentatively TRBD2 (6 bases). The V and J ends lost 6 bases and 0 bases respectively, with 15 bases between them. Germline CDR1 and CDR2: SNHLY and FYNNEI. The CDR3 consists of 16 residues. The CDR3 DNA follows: TGTGCCAGCAGAGTGCGGGACGCGAGCTCCTACAATGAGCAGTTCTTC. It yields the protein CASRVRDASSYNEQFF.

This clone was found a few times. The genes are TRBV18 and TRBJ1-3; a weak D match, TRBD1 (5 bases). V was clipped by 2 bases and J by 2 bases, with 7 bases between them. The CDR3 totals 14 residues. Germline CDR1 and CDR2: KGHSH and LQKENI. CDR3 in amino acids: CASSPDSAGNTIYF. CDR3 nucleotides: TGTGCCAGCTCACCAGACAGCGCTGGAAACACCATATATTTT. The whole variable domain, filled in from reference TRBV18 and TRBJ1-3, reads NAGVMQNPRHLVRRRGQEARLRCSPMKGHSHVYWYRQLPEEGLKFMVYLQKENIIDESGMPKERFSAEFPKEGPSILRIQQVVRGDSAAYFCASSPDSAGNTIYFGEGSWLTVV.